These 9 T cell receptor beta chains share one sample of origin, sequenced in a study of blood T cell repertoires in COVID-19. TCRdb's copy holds only in-frame clones and misses some; the assay was immunoSEQ multiplex PCR. Here the sample spans tens of thousands of clones, around 80% being singletons. The sequenced sample consisted of peripheral blood. These receptors all stem from an older man with acute or convalescent COVID-19.

The rearrangement links TRBV18 to TRBJ2-7; TRBD2 matches 7 bases. This CDR3 spans 14 amino acids. CDR1 and CDR2 (germline): KGHSH, LQKENI. Trimming at V came to 4 bases and at J to 3 bases, leaving 6 bases not matched to a gene. The CDR3 bases are TGTGCCAGCTCACTTGCGGGGGTTCACTACGAGCAGTACTTC. Translated, it gives CASSLAGVHYEQYF.

This clone was seen only a few times. This chain joins TRBV15 and TRBJ2-3; a weak D match, TRBD2 (7 bases). Trimming took off 1 base at V and 12 bases at J, with 26 bases between the two ends. This CDR3 spans 17 amino acids. Germline CDR1 reads LNHNV; CDR2 reads YYDKDF (reference sequence). In DNA, the CDR3 is TGTGCCACCAGCAGAGGTCCTCGTCTGGCGGGGGCCCGGACACAGTATTTT. It codes for CATSRGPRLAGARTQYF.

In its sample, this clone was seen a few times. The rearrangement links TRBV5-4 to TRBJ2-2; TRBD1 is a possible D gene (6 bases). Deletions cut 4 bases from V and 4 bases from J, with 11 bases between. CDR1 SGHNT and CDR2 YYREEE come from the germline V gene (reference sequence). The CDR3 length is 14 residues. CDR3 amino acids: CASSPGQRTGELFF. The CDR3 DNA is TGTGCCAGCAGCCCCGGACAGCGCACCGGGGAGCTGTTTTTT.

This chain joins TRBV5-6 and TRBJ1-4, with 9 positions matching TRBD1. V lost 2 bases, J lost 7 bases, and 3 bases stayed unmatched. The germline gives CDR1 SGHDT, CDR2 YYEEEE. This CDR3 comprises 14 residues. CDR3 DNA: TGTGCCAGCAGCTTCGGGACAGGGAGTGAAAAACTGTTTTTT. Protein sequence: CASSFGTGSEKLFF.

J is TRBJ2-3 and V is TRBV7-6, with TRBD2 matching 8 bases. Per germline, CDR1 SGHVS and CDR2 FNYEAQ. There are 13 residues in the CDR3. V was pared by 4 bases and J by 4 bases, with 1 base of the junction left unmatched. The CDR3 loop is CASSWTSSDTQYF. Here the CDR3 DNA reads TGTGCCAGCAGCTGGACTAGCTCAGATACGCAGTATTTT.

This clone has only a few counts. This chain connects TRBV6-6 to TRBJ2-5; TRBD2 aligns across 9 bases. The CDR3 loop spans 14 amino acids. Germline loops: CDR1 MNHNY, CDR2 SVGAGI (reference sequence). J was trimmed by 5 bases and V by 6 bases; bases with no gene match: 7. This CDR3 reads CASSLGLAEETQYF. The CDR3 DNA reads as TGTGCCAGCAGCCTGGGACTAGCTGAGGAGACCCAGTACTTC.

The gene calls are TRBV2 and TRBJ2-6; 10 nucleotides line up with TRBD1. The CDR3 has 16 residues. Trimming at V came to 4 bases and at J to 5 bases, leaving 5 bases not matched to a gene. Germline loops: CDR1 SNHLY, CDR2 FYNNEI. CDR3 in DNA: TGTGCCAGCAGTGGACAGGGGGCTATGTGGGCCAACGTCCTGACTTTC. This translates into CASSGQGAMWANVLTF. Variable domain in full (rest from reference TRBV2 and TRBJ2-6): EPEVTQTPSHQVTQMGQEVILRCVPISNHLYFYWYRQILGQKVEFLVSFYNNEISEKSEIFDDQFSVERPDGSNFTLKIRSTKLEDSAMYFCASSGQGAMWANVLTFGAGSRLTVL.

This clone was detected once. The rearrangement links TRBV7-8 to TRBJ1-1, with D hard to call. V was trimmed by 4 bases and J by 2 bases, leaving 8 bases between them. The germline gives CDR1 SGHVS, CDR2 FQNEAQ. The CDR3 has 13 residues. The CDR3 reads CASSSNSNTEAFF. The CDR3, as DNA: TGTGCCAGCAGCTCAAACAGCAACACTGAAGCTTTCTTT. Filled out from reference TRBV7-8 and TRBJ1-1, the complete variable domain reads GAGVSQSPRYKVAKRGQDVALRCDPISGHVSLFWYQQALGQGPEFLTYFQNEAQLDKSGLPSDRFFAERPEGSVSTLKIQRTQQEDSAVYLCASSSNSNTEAFFGQGTRLTVV.

The V gene is TRBV5-1, the J gene TRBJ2-7, with D unclear. CDR3 length: 11 amino acids. Trimming cost V 3 bases and J 3 bases, with 4 bases left between them. CDR1 SGHRS and CDR2 YFSETQ come from the germline V gene. CDR3 coding DNA: TGCGCCAGCAGCTCCTTCTACGAGCAGTACTTC. It encodes CASSSFYEQYF. Together with reference TRBV5-1 and TRBJ2-7, the CDR3 gives the full variable domain: KAGVTQTPRYLIKTRGQQVTLSCSPISGHRSVSWYQQTPGQGLQFLFEYFSETQRNKGNFPGRFSGRQFSNSRSEMNVSTLELGDSALYLCASSSFYEQYFGPGTRLTVT.